This TCR beta chain emerged from a study of CD8 T cells in ankylosing spondylitis. The germline CDR1 and CDR2 sequences are MGHRA and YSYEKL. The junction had 5 bases not matched to a gene; V was cut back by 5 bases and J by 3 bases. CDR3 size: 14 residues. TCRdb recomputed calls from the 5' RACE reads with MiXCR, one row per CDR3 protein. Among about 90,000 distinct CDR3 sequences listed, 27% were seen once. The chain is built from TRBV4-1 and TRBJ2-5; 8 bases match TRBD2. The sample comprised blood, either unsorted or a sorted T cell fraction (not recorded which). This clonotype originated in a male donor with ankylosing spondylitis or in good health (not recorded which). Here the CDR3 DNA reads TGCGCCAGCAGCGTTACTAGCGGAAAAGAGACCCAGTACTTC. It is translated as CASSVTSGKETQYF.